This T cell receptor (beta chain) was sequenced for a study of T cell responses to AZD1222 COVID-19 vaccine. General study points: The span of vaccine-associated CD4 TCRs extended across spike, with dominance at 160-218 and 743-854. Receipt of two AZD1222 doses was followed by a rise in Spike-specific TCR breadth and depth.

Concerning this clone itself: What it recognizes is unknown.

Second-dose recipients at about 4 or about 12 weeks were treated as one pooled group. Germline loops: CDR1 MDHEN, CDR2 SYDVKM. V lost 8 bases, J lost 8 bases, and 12 bases lay in between. The CDR3 spans 12 residues. Profiling relied on immunoSEQ multiplex PCR, and the TCRdb table lists in-frame clones only, not all of them. The table has roughly 100,000 clones, 89% seen once; the top ten hold 40% to 55%. The source is an adult who received the AZD1222 COVID-19 vaccine. The chain combines TRBV28 with TRBJ1-4, with D possibly matching TRBD1 (6 bases). Material: peripheral blood, obtained 28 days after the second AZD1222 dose. The CDR3 sequence is CASGRGDEKLFF. The CDR3 nucleotides are TGTGCCAGCGGGAGGGGGGACGAAAAACTGTTTTTT. Full variable domain (rest looked up from reference TRBV28 and TRBJ1-4): DVKVTQSSRYLVKRTGEKVFLECVQDMDHENMFWYRQDPGLGLRLIYFSYDVKMKEKGDIPEGYSVSREKKERFSLILESASTNQTSMYLCASGRGDEKLFFGSGTQLSVL.